The 8 T cell receptor beta chains below all came from one sample that was sequenced in a study of T-cell memory formation after mild COVID-19. TCRdb reanalysed the 5' RACE reads using MiXCR and keeps one entry per CDR3 protein. This table has about 290,000 distinct CDR3 sequences, 15% to 20% appearing once. The specimen was PBMCs or a T cell subset sorted from them (not recorded which). The source is a young man who had mild COVID-19 (a few samples of this study predate the infection). Cell type and time point are not known.

There are many counts of this clonotype. The chain couples TRBV3-1 to TRBJ2-7; the D is unclear. The CDR3 sequence is 14 residues long. The V end was cut by 1 base, the J end by 0 bases, with 7 bases between. Looked up from germline, CDR1 is LGHDT and CDR2 is YNNKEL (reference sequence). CDR3 in amino acids: CASSQVPASYEQYF. CDR3 DNA sequence: TGTGCCAGCAGCCAAGTTCCGGCCTCCTACGAGCAGTACTTC.

In its sample, this clonotype was seen a few times. The gene calls are TRBV6-6 and TRBJ2-1, with unresolved D. The CDR3 loop spans 13 amino acids. The germline CDR1 and CDR2 sequences are MNHNY and SVGAGI (reference sequence). Trimming took off 5 bases at V and 1 base at J, with 6 bases between the two ends. The CDR3 DNA follows: TGTGCCAGCAGTCGTACGTCCTACAATGAGCAGTTCTTC. This codes for CASSRTSYNEQFF.

Only a few counts were recorded for this clonotype. The chain is built from TRBV7-2 and TRBJ2-5; D call uncertain. This CDR3 region has 14 residues. Trimming removed 1 base at V and 1 base at J, with 7 bases between. CDR1 is SGHTA, CDR2 FQGNSA, per germline. The CDR3 here is CASSLGQFQETQYF. The CDR3 nucleotides are TGTGCCAGCAGCTTAGGGCAGTTCCAAGAGACCCAGTACTTC.

In this sample, this clonotype turned up a few times. In DNA form, the CDR3 reads TGTGCCAGCACCATACCGGGGGGAGGGTCCTATGGCTACACCTTC. It translates to CASTIPGGGSYGYTF. The rearrangement links TRBV7-2 to TRBJ1-2, with a tentative D call TRBD1 (5 bases). The CDR3 consists of 15 residues. V was trimmed by 7 bases and J by 4 bases, leaving 19 bases between them. Germline V gene lookup returns CDR1 SGHTA and CDR2 FQGNSA.

This clonotype was counted a few times. The V gene is TRBV5-6, the J gene TRBJ2-7; the match to TRBD2 covers 8 bases. With V trimmed by 5 bases and J by 4 bases, 5 bases remained unmatched. The CDR3 is 13 residues long. Germline CDR1 reads SGHDT; CDR2 reads YYEEEE. The CDR3 region has the DNA TGTGCCAGCAGACGAGCGGGGGCTTACGAGCAGTACGTC. This encodes CASRRAGAYEQYV.

The chain is built from TRBV7-6 and TRBJ2-1; no reliable D call. V lost 1 base, J lost 10 bases, and 8 bases lay in between. This CDR3 is built from 12 residues. CDR1 and CDR2 (germline): SGHVS, FNYEAQ. CDR3 DNA sequence: TGTGCCAGCAGCTTAGGAGAGAGGGAGCAGTTCTTC. This codes for CASSLGEREQFF.

V usage is TRBV5-1 and J usage is TRBJ2-7, with TRBD1 matching 9 bases. The CDR3 extends over 14 amino acids. V lost 2 bases, J lost 5 bases, and 5 bases stayed unmatched. Per germline, CDR1 SGHRS and CDR2 YFSETQ. The CDR3: CASSFRTGDHEQYV. The CDR3 bases are TGCGCCAGCAGCTTCCGGACAGGGGACCACGAGCAGTACGTC.

The rearrangement joins TRBV14 to TRBJ1-6; D is unclear. Trimming took 1 base from V and 7 from J, leaving 8 bases between them. CDR3 length: 14 amino acids. The germline V gene has CDR1 SGHDN and CDR2 FVKESK. CDR3 DNA sequence: TGTGCCAGCAGCCAAGGAGTGTCGAATTCACCCCTCCACTTT. Its translation: CASSQGVSNSPLHF.